The clone carrying this TCR beta chain was detected a few times. Its antigen is still unknown. This sample was included in a study of T cells in Graves' hyperthyroidism and ophthalmopathy. Study conclusions and caveats: Onset of ophthalmopathy came a median approximately 6.9 months after the model predicted it. Most thyroid clonotypes with frequency above 0.001 were detected in blood.

Trimming stripped 0 bases from V and 0 bases from J, with 15 bases between. The CDR3 length is 18 residues. Germline CDR1 reads SGDLS; CDR2 reads YYNGEE. The study left out patients who had uncontrolled infection, other autoimmune disease, pregnancy or lactation. The source of the PBMCs was approximately 10 ml of fresh peripheral blood. Template material for amplifying TCR beta CDR3 regions consisted of RNA transcripts. TCR CDR3 regions were first amplified by RT-PCR with HTBI primers. TCRdb re-called the multiplex PCR reads through MiXCR, storing one row per CDR3 protein. The sample yields approximately 480,000 distinct CDR3 sequences, roughly 20% seen once.

The rearrangement links TRBV9 to TRBJ2-2; perhaps TRBD1 as D (6 bases). This TCR derives from a man aged 18 to 30 with Graves' hyperthyroidism. Sample: blood. The CDR3 reads CASSVERGTATNTGELFF. The DNA for the CDR3 is TGTGCCAGCAGCGTAGAAAGGGGGACGGCCACGAACACCGGGGAGCTGTTTTTT.